This entry is about one T cell receptor beta chain. The antigen is undetermined. Only in-frame clones appear in the TCRdb table, and some are missing; sequencing was by immunoSEQ multiplex PCR. The sample consists of about 440,000 clones, roughly 85% of them appearing once. These data originate in a study of Ad26.COV2.S vaccination and SARS-CoV-2 variants. Study-wide background: In the COV1001 trial, the donor was in the Ad26.COV2.S arm. Intramuscular Ad26.COV2.S doses were given once or twice, 56 days apart. Broader study findings: Researchers cautioned that TCR breadth and depth analyses may have underestimated total T cell responses.

The sample's treatment: over 15 received Ad26.COV2.S at low or high dose, single or two shots; five or six received placebo; per-sample allocation not given. Sampling took place 63 days after the first vaccine or placebo injection. In Boston, the donor was an adult between 18-55 years of age. Material: peripheral blood, obtained in a trial of Ad26.COV2.S vaccine versus placebo. This TCR derives from a person aged 18-65 years who received the Ad26.COV2.S COVID-19 vaccine or a placebo.

CDR3 residues: CASSPRGGACNQPQHF. The CDR3 DNA follows: TGTGCCAGCAGCCCCCGGGGGGGGGCCTGCAATCAGCCCCAGCATTTT. V is TRBV21-1 and J is TRBJ1-5. TRBV21-1 is marked as a pseudogene. The CDR3 spans 16 residues.